Listed below are T cell receptor beta chains from one sample, sequenced in a study of blood T cells in healthy people across ages. MiXCR was run by TCRdb on the 5' RACE reads, yielding one entry per CDR3 protein. The profile covers about 800,000 distinct CDR3 sequences, with more than 45% appearing a single time and roughly 22% taken by the ten largest. Material for sequencing was blood. These receptors came from a man aged 30 to 39 in good health. Both conserved end residues are part of each CDR3. The D gene is left open where the match is weak. Clone size appears in some rows only: once, few, many, or a class for an expanded clone.

>TRBV10-3|TRBJ2-5|-|TRBD1
TGTGCCATCAGGGGACAGTCTCAAGAGACCCAGTACTTC
CAIRGQSQETQYF
>TRBV12-3/TRBV12-4|TRBJ2-7|-|TRBD2
TGTGCCAGCAGTTTCTCCCTCGGACTAGCGGTGACCTACGAGCAGTACTTC
CASSFSLGLAVTYEQYF
>TRBV12-3/TRBV12-4|TRBJ2-7|-|-
TGTGCCAGCAGTTTAGCTGCGGGTACCTACGGGCAGTACTTC
CASSLAAGTYGQYF
>TRBV6-2/TRBV6-3|TRBJ1-2|-|TRBD1
TGTGCCAGCCACCGGGACAGAAATGGCTACACCTTC
CASHRDRNGYTF
>TRBV20-1|TRBJ2-4|once|-
TGCAGTGCTAGAAGCCGAGGTGCCGGTGACATTCAGTACTTC
CSARSRGAGDIQYF
>TRBV4-3|TRBJ2-3|many|TRBD2
TGCGCCAGCAGCCAAGCGATAGGCGGGAGGGGGACAGATACGCAGTATTTT
CASSQAIGGRGTDTQYF
>TRBV27|TRBJ2-3|-|-
TGTGCCAGCGCCCTAGCAGATACGCAGTATTTT
CASALADTQYF
>TRBV20-1|TRBJ2-7|-|-
TGCAGTGCTAGAGTACCCGGGAGATCCTACAAGCAGTACTTC
CSARVPGRSYKQYF
>TRBV20-1|TRBJ1-6|-|-
TGCAGTGCTGAAGCTGCGACAGGAGATAATTCACCCCTCCACTTT
CSAEAATGDNSPLHF
>TRBV7-2|TRBJ2-5|-|TRBD1
TGTGCCAGCAGCGGGGGGACAGGGAAGGTCAAGACCCAGTACTTC
CASSGGTGKVKTQYF
>TRBV7-2|TRBJ2-5|-|TRBD2
TGTGCCAGCAGTTTCGGGAGGGACTCCTACGATCAGTACTTC
CASSFGRDSYDQYF
>TRBV10-2|TRBJ2-1|-|-
TGCGCCAGCAGCAGTACTTCACACTCGAATGAGCAGTTCTTC
CASSSTSHSNEQFF
>TRBV30|TRBJ2-1|-|TRBD2
TGTGCCTGGAGGGCTAGCGGGAGTAACAATGAGCAGTTCTTC
CAWRASGSNNEQFF
>TRBV2|TRBJ2-7|few|-
TGTGCCAGCACCCGAGGGGGATTCTCCTACGAGCAGTACTTC
CASTRGGFSYEQYF
>TRBV28|TRBJ1-2|-|-
TGTGCCAGCAGGATAGGGGCCAATAACTATGGCTACACCTTC
CASRIGANNYGYTF
>TRBV29-1|TRBJ2-5|-|-
TGCAGCGTAAATAGGGGGGCAGAGACCCAGTACTTC
CSVNRGAETQYF
>TRBV7-9|TRBJ2-5|-|-
TGTGCCAGCAGCTTAGCGGGGACCTTTCCTAAAGAGACCCAGTACTTC
CASSLAGTFPKETQYF
>TRBV7-8|TRBJ2-7|-|-
TGTGCCAGCAGCTTCGGTCGTAGTGAGCAGTACTTC
CASSFGRSEQYF
>TRBV7-9|TRBJ2-7|few|-
TGTGCCAGCAGCCCCGGGGCGGTGGGGTACCAATCCAAATACTCCTACGAGCAGTACTTC
CASSPGAVGYQSKYSYEQYF
>TRBV18|TRBJ2-1|-|TRBD2
TGTGCCAGCTCACGCGGACTAGCCCCTCATGAGCAGTTCTTC
CASSRGLAPHEQFF
>TRBV12-3/TRBV12-4|TRBJ2-3|once|TRBD2
TGTGCCAGCAGTCTCGGGCGACTAGCCAAGGGCACAGATACGCAGTATTTT
CASSLGRLAKGTDTQYF
>TRBV18|TRBJ1-2|-|-
TGTGCCAGCTCACCAAGCATTCCCCGAGATAACTATGGCTACACCTTC
CASSPSIPRDNYGYTF
>TRBV7-2|TRBJ2-1|-|TRBD2
TGTGCCAGCAAAGGGACTAGCGAAACATACAATGAGCAGTTCTTC
CASKGTSETYNEQFF
>TRBV14|TRBJ2-1|few|TRBD2
TGTGCCAGCAGCTACGGACTAGCGGTTTACAATGAGCAGTTCTTC
CASSYGLAVYNEQFF
>TRBV5-1|TRBJ1-6|-|TRBD1
TGCGCCAGCAGCTTGGCGGGACAGCCCTTATGGGGATCACCCCTCCACTTT
CASSLAGQPLWGSPLHF
>TRBV9|TRBJ2-5|-|-
TGTGCCAGCAGCGCACATACCGATTCAAATGAGCAGTACTTC
CASSAHTDSNEQYF
>TRBV28|TRBJ1-2|-|-
TGTGCCAGCACCTTGGGAGCGTATGGCTACACCTTC
CASTLGAYGYTF
>TRBV5-5|TRBJ2-3|-|-
TGTGCCAGCAGCGTTTGGACTAGCACAGATACGCAGTATTTT
CASSVWTSTDTQYF
>TRBV6-6|TRBJ1-6|once|TRBD1
TGTGCCAGCACCCGGGACAGGGACAATTCACCCCTCCACTTT
CASTRDRDNSPLHF
>TRBV28|TRBJ1-1|-|-
TGTGCCAGCAGTTTCGTAGGGAACCACGGAGCTTTCTTT
CASSFVGNHGAFF
>TRBV7-8|TRBJ1-2|-|-
TGTGCCAGCAGCGCATGGCAACGGGGAGGCTACACCTTC
CASSAWQRGGYTF
>TRBV29-1|TRBJ1-1|once|-
TGCAGCGTTGAACCAGGATTGAACACTGAAGCTTTCTTT
CSVEPGLNTEAFF
>TRBV13|TRBJ2-1|-|TRBD1
TGTGCCAGCAGCCCTTTGGACAGGGAAGGTAATGAGCAGTTCTTC
CASSPLDREGNEQFF
>TRBV4-2|TRBJ2-7|-|-
TGTGCCAGCAGCCAAGGTGCACTCCCGCACGAGCAGTACTTC
CASSQGALPHEQYF
>TRBV7-2|TRBJ2-1|-|TRBD2
TGTGCCAGCAGCTTAGCGGGGGGGATCTACAATGAGCAGTTCTTC
CASSLAGGIYNEQFF
>TRBV2|TRBJ2-4|-|-
TGTGCCAGCCAGATTGGGGCCAAAAACATTCAGTACTTC
CASQIGAKNIQYF
>TRBV30|TRBJ1-2|-|-
TGTGCCTGCTCTCAGGGGACCGCACTCTATGGCTACACCTTC
CACSQGTALYGYTF
>TRBV12-3/TRBV12-4|TRBJ1-2|-|-
TGTGCCAGCAGTAAAGGCGGCCAAAACTATGGCTACACCTTC
CASSKGGQNYGYTF
>TRBV20-1|TRBJ2-5|-|TRBD2
TGCAGTGCTAGAGATGGGGGGACTAGCGAGACCCAGTACTTC
CSARDGGTSETQYF
>TRBV4-2|TRBJ2-7|-|-
TGTGCCAGCAGCCAAGCTGGCCGGGGGCAGGATCTGGACGAGCAGTACTTC
CASSQAGRGQDLDEQYF
>TRBV3-1|TRBJ1-2|-|-
TGTGCCAGCAGCCAAGATCGGACGGTATATGGCTACACCTTC
CASSQDRTVYGYTF
>TRBV20-1|TRBJ2-7|-|-
TGCAGTGCTAGTAGGTCTGGCGAGCAGTACTTC
CSASRSGEQYF
>TRBV20-1|TRBJ2-5|few|-
TGCAGTGCTATAAAAGGGACAGAGACCCAGTACTTC
CSAIKGTETQYF
>TRBV20-1|TRBJ2-3|few|-
TGCAGTGCTAGAGATCTTTATTTCGGGGATTACACAGATACGCAGTATTTT
CSARDLYFGDYTDTQYF
>TRBV20-1|TRBJ2-4|-|-
TGCAGTGCCCCCATGCCTCAGGGGGGAGAGCAGTACTTC
CSAPMPQGGEQYF
>TRBV12-3/TRBV12-4|TRBJ1-2|once|TRBD1
TGTGCCTCTCAAAGGACGGGACAGCATGGCTACACCTTC
CASQRTGQHGYTF
>TRBV20-1|TRBJ2-1|-|-
TGCAGTGCTAACGAGGGCCTTGAAGATGAGCAGTTCTTC
CSANEGLEDEQFF
>TRBV21-1|TRBJ1-3|-|-
TGTGCCAGCAGCAAGGGGAAGGGGGCCTCTGGAAACACCATATATTTT
CASSKGKGASGNTIYF
>TRBV27|TRBJ2-3|-|TRBD2
TGTGCCACAGAGCGGGAGGGCACAGATACGCAGTATTTT
CATEREGTDTQYF